The clone carrying this TCR beta chain was seen at least ten times. The antigen remains unidentified. This entry belongs to a study of T cells in Graves' hyperthyroidism and ophthalmopathy. Study-level results: Appearing also in blood were most of the thyroid clonotypes expanded above 0.001.

The ends lost 4 bases at V and 2 bases at J; junction bases unmatched: 8. Germline assignment: CDR1 SNHLY and CDR2 FYNNEI. The CDR3 has 17 residues. The study left out patients who had uncontrolled infection, other autoimmune disease, pregnancy or lactation. Template material for amplifying TCR beta CDR3 regions consisted of RNA transcripts. The HTBI primer set drove a first-round RT-PCR of the TCR CDR3. A single record per CDR3 protein comes from TCRdb applying MiXCR to the multiplex PCR reads. The table includes 200,000 to 300,000 distinct CDR3 sequences, around 25% detected once. The sequenced material came from blood. The rearrangement uses TRBV2 and TRBJ2-1, with 10 bases identical to TRBD2. This receptor was obtained from a woman between 40 and 55 years old with Graves' ophthalmopathy. Here the CDR3 DNA reads TGTGCCAGCAGTGCCCAGCTAGCGGGAGTGGCCTACAATGAGCAGTTCTTC. This sequence encodes CASSAQLAGVAYNEQFF.